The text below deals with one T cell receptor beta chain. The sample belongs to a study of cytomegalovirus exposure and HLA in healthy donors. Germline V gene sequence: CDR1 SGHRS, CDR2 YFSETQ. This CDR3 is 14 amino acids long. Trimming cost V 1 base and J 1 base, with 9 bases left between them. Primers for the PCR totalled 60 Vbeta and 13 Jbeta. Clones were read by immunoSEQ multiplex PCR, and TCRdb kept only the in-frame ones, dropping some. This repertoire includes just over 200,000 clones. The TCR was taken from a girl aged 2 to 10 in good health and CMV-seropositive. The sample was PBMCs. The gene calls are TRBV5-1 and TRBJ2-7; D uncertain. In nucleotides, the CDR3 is TGCGCCAGCAGCTTGACAGCTGTATCCTACGAGCAGTACTTC. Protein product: CASSLTAVSYEQYF. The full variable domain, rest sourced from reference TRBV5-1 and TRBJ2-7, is KAGVTQTPRYLIKTRGQQVTLSCSPISGHRSVSWYQQTPGQGLQFLFEYFSETQRNKGNFPGRFSGRQFSNSRSEMNVSTLELGDSALYLCASSLTAVSYEQYFGPGTRLTVT.